The source of this T cell receptor (beta chain) is a study of CD8 T cells in Susac syndrome. A quantity of 0.5 to 1 ug RNA underwent reverse transcription using random hexamers. The TCR beta CDR3 was amplified by immunoSEQ multiplex PCR across 54 Vbeta, 13 Jbeta. TCRdb re-called the immunoSEQ multiplex PCR reads with MiXCR, one entry per CDR3 protein. The table includes under 200,000 distinct CDR3 sequences, about 95% detected once. The TEMRA cells underwent FACS enrichment, while the CD8+ and CD4+ T cells underwent negative isolation. Trimming pared 2 bases from V and 1 base from J, leaving 12 bases between. Germline CDR1 is SGHRS and CDR2 is YFSETQ. This CDR3 region has 15 residues.

The receptor was isolated from a human donor with multiple sclerosis. Sequencing was performed on CD8+ T cells from PBMCs. The V gene is TRBV5-1, the J gene TRBJ1-1; D not resolved. Here the CDR3 reads CASSLRTTSNTEAFF. The CDR3 DNA sequence: TGCGCCAGCAGCTTAAGGACGACCTCGAACACTGAAGCTTTCTTT.